A selection of T cell receptor beta chains follows, all from one sample in a study of CD8+CD57+ T cells in acquired aplastic anemia. Using its own MiXCR run on the reads, TCRdb lists one record per CDR3 protein. The sample includes 160,000 or so distinct CDR3 sequences, 71% of them seen just once. The sample consisted of sorted CD4+, CD8+, or CD8+CD57+ T cells (not recorded which) from PBMCs. The source of these receptors is a human donor with aplastic anemia. Both conserved end residues are part of each CDR3. D genes are given only for firm matches. Size is omitted from some rows. Given values are once, few, many or a class for expanded clones.

v_call,clone_size,j_call,d_call,cdr3_aa,cdr3_nt
TRBV9,-,TRBJ1-6,TRBD1,CASTSSRDRGRGNSPLHF,TGTGCCAGCACCTCGTCCCGGGACAGGGGGCGGGGGAATTCACCCCTCCACTTT
TRBV7-7,many,TRBJ2-5,-,CASSSNTEETQYF,TGTGCCAGCAGCTCCAACACGGAAGAGACCCAGTACTTC
TRBV20-1,many,TRBJ1-5,TRBD1,CSAHTGGGNQPQHF,TGCAGTGCTCACACAGGGGGCGGCAATCAGCCCCAGCATTTT
TRBV2,-,TRBJ1-2,TRBD1,CASSNSGQGMSYTF,TGTGCCAGCAGTAACTCCGGACAGGGGATGAGCTACACCTTC
TRBV15,-,TRBJ1-1,-,CATSRPELGGNTEAFF,TGTGCCACCAGCAGACCAGAATTAGGGGGGAACACTGAAGCTTTCTTT
TRBV7-9,-,TRBJ1-2,-,CASSLGGSRYGYTF,TGTGCCAGCAGCTTGGGAGGGAGTCGGTATGGCTACACCTTC
TRBV24-1,-,TRBJ2-2,-,CATSARQTGELFF,TGTGCCACCAGTGCCCGACAAACCGGGGAGCTGTTTTTT
TRBV7-9,-,TRBJ1-6,-,CASSLVGASNSPLHF,TGTGCCAGCAGCTTAGTGGGGGCATCTAATTCACCCCTCCACTTT
TRBV6-6,many,TRBJ2-7,-,CASSYFGQVLEQYF,TGTGCCAGCAGTTACTTCGGACAAGTACTCGAGCAGTACTTC
TRBV3-2,many,TRBJ1-1,-,CASSQLPSTNRGLIPFF,TGTGCCAGCAGCCAATTACCCTCCACTAACAGGGGGCTCATACCTTTCTTT
TRBV19,-,TRBJ2-7,TRBD2,CASSLSSGFNEQYF,TGTGCCAGTAGTCTCTCTAGCGGGTTTAACGAGCAGTACTTC
TRBV12-3/TRBV12-4,-,TRBJ2-5,TRBD1,CASKPDRGRGETQYF,TGTGCCAGCAAACCGGACAGGGGCCGTGGAGAGACCCAGTACTTC
TRBV29-1,-,TRBJ2-7,-,CSVQQGRYEQYF,TGCAGCGTCCAACAGGGGAGGTACGAGCAGTACTTC
TRBV7-8,-,TRBJ2-5,-,CASSLSGVVGETQYF,TGTGCCAGCAGCTTATCTGGGGTGGTGGGGGAGACCCAGTACTTC